Sequencing of this T cell receptor beta chain was carried out in a study of chemoradiotherapy in HPV16-positive cancers. Sequencing used immunoSEQ multiplex PCR; TCRdb keeps in-frame clones, though not all of them. This table holds more than 1,000 clones, over 75% found once. This CDR3 region has 14 residues. V was trimmed by 2 bases and J by 12 bases, leaving 17 bases between them. CDR1 and CDR2 (germline): MRHNA, SNTAGT. The chain employs TRBV6-4 and TRBJ2-1, with a tentative D call TRBD1 (7 bases). This sample comprised tumor tissue, obtained from a patient who underwent chemoradiotherapy. This clonotype was sampled from a human donor with HPV-associated anogenital cancer. The CDR3 reads CASSDGGTRDRQFF. The DNA of the CDR3 is TGTGCCAGCAGTGACGGGGGGACTCGGGACAGGCAGTTCTTC.